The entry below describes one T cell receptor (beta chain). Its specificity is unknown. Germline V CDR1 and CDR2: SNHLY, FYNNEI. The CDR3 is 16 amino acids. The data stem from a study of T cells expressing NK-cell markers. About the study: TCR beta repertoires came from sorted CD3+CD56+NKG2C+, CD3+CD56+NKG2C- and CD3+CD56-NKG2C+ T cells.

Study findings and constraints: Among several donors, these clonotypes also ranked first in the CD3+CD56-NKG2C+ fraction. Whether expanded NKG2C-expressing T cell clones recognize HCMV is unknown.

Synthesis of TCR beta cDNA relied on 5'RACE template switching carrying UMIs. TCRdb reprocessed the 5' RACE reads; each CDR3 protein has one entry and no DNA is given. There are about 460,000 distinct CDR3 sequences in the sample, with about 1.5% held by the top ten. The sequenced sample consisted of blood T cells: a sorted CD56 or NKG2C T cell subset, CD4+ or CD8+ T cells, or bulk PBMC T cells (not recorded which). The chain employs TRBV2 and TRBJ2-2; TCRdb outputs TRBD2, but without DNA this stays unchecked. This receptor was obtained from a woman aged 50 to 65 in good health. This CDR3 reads CASSETSSGLTGELFF.